These 26 T cell receptor beta chains came from one sample sequenced in a study of radiotherapy plus CTLA-4 blockade in lung cancer. Libraries were prepared by immunoSEQ multiplex PCR; TCRdb keeps only in-frame clonotypes and omits some of them. The table includes about 48,000 clones, approximately 86% detected once. The source was peripheral blood, collected from a patient treated with radiotherapy plus ipilimumab. Receptors were obtained from a human donor with non-small cell lung cancer that progressed on radiotherapy plus ipilimumab. Some clones in this sample may be carry-over from other donors' samples.

The chain couples TRBV19 to TRBJ1-2; TRBD1 might be the D (6 bases). This CDR3 spans 13 amino acids. Germline V gene lookup returns CDR1 LNHDA and CDR2 SQIVND (reference sequence). Between the trimmed V and J ends, which lost 8 bases and 8 bases, there was a span of 18 bases. The CDR3 protein is CASQGQGTYGYTF. CDR3 nucleotide sequence: TGTGCCAGTCAAGGGCAGGGGACGTACGGCTACACCTTC.

A word on this clone: This sample includes further DNA sequences coding for the same CDR3. This chain joins TRBV6-1 and TRBJ2-7; a weak D match, TRBD1 (6 bases). Trimming removed 6 bases from V and 4 bases from J, with 19 bases in between. The CDR3 has 15 amino acids. Germline loops: CDR1 MNHNS, CDR2 SASEGT. The CDR3 coding sequence is TGTGCCAGCAGCCAGCTACAGGGCGCTAATTACGAGCAGTACTTC. Translation gives CASSQLQGANYEQYF.

CDR3 sequence reads: CATSRVGGLGSEQFF. CDR3 nucleotide sequence: TGTGCCACCAGCAGAGTCGGGGGATTGGGGAGTGAGCAGTTCTTC. The chain combines TRBV15 with TRBJ2-1; tentative D call: TRBD2 (6 bases). Germline values: CDR1 LNHNV, CDR2 YYDKDF (reference sequence). The CDR3 is 15 residues long. V was pared by 1 base and J by 9 bases, with 16 bases between.

The CDR3 region is CASSVGQGTRGYTF. The CDR3, as DNA: TGTGCCAGCAGCGTTGGACAGGGTACCCGTGGCTACACCTTC. The chain couples TRBV9 to TRBJ1-2; 8 bases map to TRBD1. With V trimmed by 2 bases and J by 7 bases, 7 bases remained unmatched. The CDR3 consists of 14 residues. Germline CDR1 SGDLS, CDR2 YYNGEE.

The J gene is TRBJ2-5, the V gene TRBV29-1; 8 positions agree with TRBD2. There are 13 residues in the CDR3. Germline-derived CDR1 and CDR2 are SQVTM and ANQGSEA. J gave up 5 bases and V 5 bases, and 7 bases lay outside the gene matches. DNA for the CDR3: TGCAGCGTTCAGCCGGGGGGGGAGGAGACCCAGTACTTC. Translated, it gives CSVQPGGEETQYF.

CDR3 residues: CASSLERGHNNEQFF. The DNA for the CDR3 is TGCGCCAGCAGCTTGGAGCGGGGGCATAACAATGAGCAGTTCTTC. The J gene is TRBJ2-1, the V gene TRBV5-1; TRBD2 aligns across 8 bases. Germline lookup yields CDR1 SGHRS and CDR2 YFSETQ. The junction had 4 bases not matched to a gene; V was cut back by 0 bases and J by 5 bases. The CDR3 is 15 amino acids. Together with reference TRBV5-1 and TRBJ2-1, the CDR3 gives the full variable domain: KAGVTQTPRYLIKTRGQQVTLSCSPISGHRSVSWYQQTPGQGLQFLFEYFSETQRNKGNFPGRFSGRQFSNSRSEMNVSTLELGDSALYLCASSLERGHNNEQFFGPGTRLTVL.

This rearrangement joins TRBV2 to TRBJ1-1, with D maybe TRBD1 (6 bases). Germline V gene data show CDR1 as SNHLY and CDR2 as FYNNEI. The CDR3 runs to 13 residues. Deletions cut 6 bases from V and 1 base from J, with 9 bases between. This chain's CDR3 is CASRTGSNTEAFF. CDR3 sequence (DNA): TGTGCCAGCAGAACAGGGTCGAACACTGAAGCTTTCTTT.

The chain combines TRBV9 with TRBJ1-1, with a tentative D call TRBD1 (5 bases). From germline, CDR1 is SGDLS and CDR2 YYNGEE. V was shortened by 2 bases and J by 1 base, with 27 bases between the two germline ends. The CDR3 runs to 20 residues. The chain's CDR3 is CASSVHLRGGAVRGNTEAFF. The CDR3 DNA sequence: TGTGCCAGCAGCGTCCACCTAAGGGGAGGGGCCGTACGGGGGAACACTGAAGCTTTCTTT.

The V and J genes are TRBV18 and TRBJ1-6; a possible D gene is TRBD1 (5 bases). The CDR3 is made up of 12 amino acids. Trimming took off 3 bases at V and 13 bases at J, with 10 bases between the two ends. Germline CDR1 is KGHSH and CDR2 is LQKENI. CDR3 DNA: TGTGCCAGCTCACCTCGGGAGGGGCCCCTCCACTTT. Protein sequence: CASSPREGPLHF. The full variable domain, its missing parts supplied by reference TRBV18 and TRBJ1-6, is NAGVMQNPRHLVRRRGQEARLRCSPMKGHSHVYWYRQLPEEGLKFMVYLQKENIIDESGMPKERFSAEFPKEGPSILRIQQVVRGDSAAYFCASSPREGPLHFGNGTRLTVT.

The chain employs TRBV5-1 and TRBJ1-2; D remains unclear. Germline CDR1 SGHRS, CDR2 YFSETQ. This CDR3 is built from 15 residues. The V and J ends lost 0 bases and 0 bases respectively, with 9 bases between them. CDR3 sequence: CASSLASGSNYGYTF. Here the CDR3 DNA reads TGCGCCAGCAGCTTGGCCTCAGGTTCTAACTATGGCTACACCTTC.

This clone was observed once. The V gene is TRBV9, the J gene TRBJ1-2; 8 positions agree with TRBD1. The length of the CDR3 is 15 residues. The V and J ends lost 4 bases and 4 bases, in that order; junction bases with no gene match: 9. Germline V gene lookup returns CDR1 SGDLS and CDR2 YYNGEE. CDR3 protein: CASSSLGQGGYGYTF. The CDR3 DNA sequence: TGTGCCAGCAGCTCCCTAGGACAGGGAGGCTATGGCTACACCTTC.

A few counts support this clone. This chain joins TRBV7-2 and TRBJ2-2, with 9 bases matching TRBD2. Germline assignment: CDR1 SGHTA and CDR2 FQGNSA. This CDR3 spans 15 amino acids. V was clipped by 1 base and J by 5 bases; unmatched bases: 2. In DNA, the CDR3 is TGTGCCAGCAGCTTAGGAGCGGGAGGTACCGGGGAGCTGTTTTTT. This codes for CASSLGAGGTGELFF.

This chain connects TRBV30 to TRBJ2-1, with D possibly TRBD2 on 5 matching bases. The CDR3 covers 15 residues. Germline values: CDR1 GTSNPN, CDR2 SVGIG (reference sequence). The V end was cut by 3 bases, the J end by 0 bases, with 12 bases between. The CDR3 sequence is CAWRLLGSSYNEQFF. CDR3 DNA: TGTGCCTGGAGACTTTTGGGGAGCTCCTACAATGAGCAGTTCTTC.

This clone was detected once. The chain employs TRBV7-9 and TRBJ2-1; 8 nucleotides agree with TRBD2. The CDR3 contains 18 residues. Germline-derived CDR1 and CDR2 are SEHNR and FQNEAQ (reference sequence). V lost 1 base, J lost 8 bases, and 16 bases stayed unmatched. CDR3 coding DNA: TGTGCCAGCAGCTTAGGGGCCAAACCCGGGACTAGGCTCTATGAGCAGTTCTTC. Encoded protein: CASSLGAKPGTRLYEQFF.

The chain couples TRBV11-2 to TRBJ1-1; the D gene is possibly TRBD1 (5 bases). Germline V lookup: CDR1 SGHAT, CDR2 FQNNGV. Trimming cost V 7 bases and J 1 base, with 16 bases left between them. The CDR3 covers 15 residues. The CDR3 nucleotides are TGTGCCAGCACCCATTGGGGAACAGGGAACACTGAAGCTTTCTTT. The encoded protein is CASTHWGTGNTEAFF.

The J gene is TRBJ2-1, the V gene TRBV14; 7 bases map to TRBD1. Trimming removed 1 base from V and 4 bases from J; junction bases left unmatched: 7. The germline V gene encodes CDR1 SGHDN and CDR2 FVKESK. CDR3 length: 16 amino acids. The CDR3 is CASSQVTGLAYNEQFF. The DNA for the CDR3 is TGTGCCAGCAGCCAAGTGACAGGGCTTGCGTACAATGAGCAGTTCTTC.

This chain links TRBV11-2 with TRBJ2-3; perhaps TRBD2 as D (5 bases). Trimming took off 5 bases at V and 9 bases at J, with 21 bases between the two ends. Germline values: CDR1 SGHAT, CDR2 FQNNGV. The CDR3 has 15 residues. CDR3 sequence: CASSQTPTTLGTQYF. CDR3 DNA sequence: TGTGCCAGCAGCCAAACTCCGACTACCTTGGGAACGCAGTATTTT. Combining the CDR3 with reference TRBV11-2 and TRBJ2-3 gives the whole variable domain EAGVAQSPRYKIIEKRQSVAFWCNPISGHATLYWYQQILGQGPKLLIQFQNNGVVDDSQLPKDRFSAERLKGVDSTLKIQPAKLEDSAVYLCASSQTPTTLGTQYFGPGTRLTVL.

V is TRBV7-9 and J is TRBJ2-7; perhaps TRBD1 as D (6 bases). Per the germline V gene, CDR1 is SEHNR and CDR2 is FQNEAQ (reference sequence). This CDR3 region has 13 residues. V was trimmed by 7 bases and J by 2 bases, leaving 12 bases between them. CDR3 residues: CASTRGGTYEQYF. The CDR3 DNA reads TGTGCCAGCACCCGAGGGGGAACCTACGAGCAGTACTTC.

The genes are TRBV9 and TRBJ2-7; 10 bases map to TRBD1. Germline V CDR1 and CDR2: SGDLS, YYNGEE. With 4 bases clipped from V and 5 bases from J, the junction kept 9 bases outside the gene matches. The CDR3 sequence is 15 residues long. This CDR3 reads CASSSPGTGVHEQYF. The CDR3 region has the DNA TGTGCCAGCAGCTCCCCCGGGACAGGGGTTCACGAGCAGTACTTC. Full variable domain (outside the CDR3, taken from reference TRBV9 and TRBJ2-7): DSGVTQTPKHLITATGQRVTLRCSPRSGDLSVYWYQQSLDQGLQFLIQYYNGEERAKGNILERFSAQQFPDLHSELNLSSLELGDSALYFCASSSPGTGVHEQYFGPGTRLTVT.

V and J are TRBV29-1 and TRBJ1-3, with unresolved D. Looked up from germline, CDR1 is SQVTM and CDR2 is ANQGSEA. This CDR3 contains 14 residues. The V and J ends lost 6 bases and 0 bases respectively, with 12 bases between them. CDR3 nucleotide sequence: TGCAGCGTCTTTTTAGTGAGCTCTGGAAACACCATATATTTT. The encoded protein is CSVFLVSSGNTIYF.

This clone has only one observation. CDR3 amino acids: CASSDRAGGANVLTF. The DNA of the CDR3 is TGTGCCAGCAGTGACAGGGCAGGCGGGGCCAACGTCCTGACTTTC. The rearrangement joins TRBV2 to TRBJ2-6; TRBD1 might be the D (5 bases). The V end was cut by 3 bases, the J end by 4 bases, with 10 bases between. Germline V gene sequence: CDR1 SNHLY, CDR2 FYNNEI. The CDR3 length is 15 residues. The whole variable domain, filled in from reference TRBV2 and TRBJ2-6, reads EPEVTQTPSHQVTQMGQEVILRCVPISNHLYFYWYRQILGQKVEFLVSFYNNEISEKSEIFDDQFSVERPDGSNFTLKIRSTKLEDSAMYFCASSDRAGGANVLTFGAGSRLTVL.

The chain couples TRBV7-4 to TRBJ1-5; 7 nucleotides line up with TRBD1. Germline-derived CDR1 and CDR2 are SGHVT and SQSDAQ. With V trimmed by 5 bases and J by 7 bases, 26 bases remained unmatched. The CDR3 length is 20 residues. This chain's CDR3 is CASSEYIGHTGERVGQPQHF. The CDR3 DNA sequence: TGTGCCAGCAGCGAGTATATAGGCCACACAGGGGAGCGGGTTGGGCAGCCCCAGCATTTT.

The chain links TRBV18 to TRBJ2-4, with 12 bases matching TRBD2. The junction had 8 bases not matched to a gene; V was cut back by 4 bases and J by 4 bases. Germline assignment: CDR1 KGHSH and CDR2 LQKENI. CDR3 size: 17 residues. CDR3 residues: CASSLAPTSGSKNIQYF. CDR3 bases: TGTGCCAGCTCACTCGCCCCGACTAGCGGGAGTAAAAACATTCAGTACTTC.

This clone was detected a few times. The chain recombines TRBV2 with TRBJ2-7; 7 bases are shared with TRBD1. CDR3 size: 12 residues. Germline trimming cut 6 bases from V and 6 bases from J; bases unmatched to any gene: 5. Germline CDR1 reads SNHLY; CDR2 reads FYNNEI. The CDR3, as DNA: TGTGCCAGCAGCGACAGGGACCGCGAGCAGTACTTC. It is translated as CASSDRDREQYF.

This clone was recorded a few times. This chain joins TRBV28 and TRBJ2-7; D is undetermined. The length of the CDR3 is 14 residues. Trimming removed 3 bases at V and 3 bases at J, with 12 bases between. The V gene's germline CDR1 is MDHEN and CDR2 SYDVKM. CDR3: CASSFGTLNYEQYF. DNA of the CDR3: TGTGCCAGCAGTTTTGGTACTTTAAACTACGAGCAGTACTTC.

The gene calls are TRBV5-1 and TRBJ2-3, with TRBD2 matching 9 bases. The germline CDR1 and CDR2 sequences are SGHRS and YFSETQ. The J segment lost 0 bases and the V segment lost 3 bases, leaving 5 bases of the junction unmatched. CDR3 length: 16 residues. The CDR3 DNA reads as TGCGCCAGCAGCTCACGACTAGCGGCTAGCACAGATACGCAGTATTTT. It yields the protein CASSSRLAASTDTQYF.